These T cell receptor beta chains were read from a single sample in a study of Graves' ophthalmopathy and Graves' hyperthyroidism. TCRdb re-called the multiplex PCR reads with MiXCR, one entry per CDR3 protein. The data show approximately 160,000 distinct CDR3 sequences, roughly 37% seen once. The sample was peripheral blood. Receptor source: a woman aged 40 to 50 with Graves' ophthalmopathy. The CDR3 runs from the conserved cysteine through the conserved F or W. The order of the fields is V gene, clone size, J gene, D gene, CDR3 DNA, CDR3 protein. A D gene is named only where the DNA matches it firmly. Some rows mark clone size as missing; the rest say once, few, many or name a class of expanded clone.

TRBV6-5	many	TRBJ1-2	NA	TGTGCCAGCAGTTCAACGTGGGTCGGCTACACCTTC	CASSSTWVGYTF
TRBV18	many	TRBJ1-1	NA	TGTGCCAGCTCACAGGGTGTTGACACTGAAGCTTTCTTT	CASSQGVDTEAFF
TRBV12-3/TRBV12-4	once	TRBJ2-5	TRBD2	TGTGCCAGCAGTTTAGCGGGGGGGACGAAGACCCAGTACTTC	CASSLAGGTKTQYF
TRBV6-1	NA	TRBJ1-2	NA	TGTGCCAGCAGTGAAGTAAGGTTGGTGGATGGCTACACCTTC	CASSEVRLVDGYTF
TRBV11-2	NA	TRBJ1-5	TRBD1	TGTGCCAGCAGCTTAGTACCGGGACAGGGGGCCTTGCCCCAGCATTTT	CASSLVPGQGALPQHF
TRBV20-1	NA	TRBJ1-1	NA	TGCAGTGCTCGGGGGCCCAACACTGAAGCTTTCTTT	CSARGPNTEAFF
TRBV2	few	TRBJ1-6	TRBD1	TGTGCCAGCACCGGGACAGCTAATTCACCCCTCCACTTT	CASTGTANSPLHF
TRBV6-5	many	TRBJ1-1	TRBD1	TGTGCCAGCAGTAGGTACTGGGGGCAGGGGGACACTGAAGCTTTCTTT	CASSRYWGQGDTEAFF
TRBV13	many	TRBJ1-1	NA	TGTGCCAGCAGCCCCCAGACTGAAGCTTTCTTT	CASSPQTEAFF
TRBV2	many	TRBJ2-5	NA	TGTGCCAGCAGTGGGACAGCACAAGAGACCCAGTACTTC	CASSGTAQETQYF
TRBV25-1	NA	TRBJ2-5	TRBD1	TGTGCCAGCAGTGAGCAGACAGGGGGAGCGGAGACCCAGTACTTC	CASSEQTGGAETQYF
TRBV12-3/TRBV12-4	NA	TRBJ2-4	NA	TGTGCCAGCAGCATACGAGGTGGGGGGAACATTCAGTACTTC	CASSIRGGGNIQYF
TRBV7-9	many	TRBJ1-2	NA	TGTGCCAGGACGACAGTAAACTATGGCTACACCTTC	CARTTVNYGYTF
TRBV6-5	NA	TRBJ2-5	NA	TGTGCCAGCAGTTACTCGGACTACCAAGAGACCCAGTACTTC	CASSYSDYQETQYF
TRBV6-1	NA	TRBJ2-7	TRBD1	TGTGCCAGCAGATCCCCGGGACAGGGATGGGAGCAGTACTTC	CASRSPGQGWEQYF
TRBV27	many	TRBJ1-6	TRBD1	TGTGCCAGCAGTTTATTACCGGGACAGTATAATTCACCCCTCCACTTT	CASSLLPGQYNSPLHF
TRBV29-1	once	TRBJ1-2	TRBD1	TGCAGCGTTGTTGAGGACAGGGGTGCGAACTATGGCTACACCTTC	CSVVEDRGANYGYTF
TRBV2	many	TRBJ1-6	TRBD1	TGTGCCAGCAGGAGAGGTGGGACAGTCTATTCACCCCTCCACTTT	CASRRGGTVYSPLHF